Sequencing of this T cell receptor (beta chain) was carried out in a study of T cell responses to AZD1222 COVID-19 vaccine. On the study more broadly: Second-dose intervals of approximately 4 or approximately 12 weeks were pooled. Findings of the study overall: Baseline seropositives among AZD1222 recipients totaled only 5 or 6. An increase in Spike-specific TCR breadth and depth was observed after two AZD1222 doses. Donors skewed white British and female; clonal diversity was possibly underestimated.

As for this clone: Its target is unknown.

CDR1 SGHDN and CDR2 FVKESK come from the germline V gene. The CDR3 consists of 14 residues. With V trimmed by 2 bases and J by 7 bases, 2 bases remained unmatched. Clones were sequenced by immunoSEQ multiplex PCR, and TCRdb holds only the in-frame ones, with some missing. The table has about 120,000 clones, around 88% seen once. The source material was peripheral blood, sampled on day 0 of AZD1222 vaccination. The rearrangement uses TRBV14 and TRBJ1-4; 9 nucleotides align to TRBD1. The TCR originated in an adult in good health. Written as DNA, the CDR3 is TGTGCCAGCAGCCAAAACAGGGGGCTTGAAAAACTGTTTTTT. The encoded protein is CASSQNRGLEKLFF.